The T cell receptor (beta chain) described here comes from a study of early T cells in non-severe SARS-CoV-2 infection. Study at large: It was bulk RNA from unsorted whole blood that was sequenced, and the chains were unpaired. Study outcomes and limitations: Sequences matched to VDJdb favored anti-spike CD8 responses, while private and CD4 specificities were missed.

This clonotype was picked up a small number of times. Its antigen is not known. Attachment of unique molecular identifiers to individual cDNA molecules was performed. TCRdb recomputed calls from the 5' RACE reads with MiXCR, one row per CDR3 protein. The table records 37,000 or so distinct CDR3 sequences, 4.5% to 5% of them present only once. The CDR3 loop spans 17 amino acids. CDR1 and CDR2 (germline): MNHNS, SASEGT. V lost 1 base and J 0 bases, leaving 14 bases between the germline ends. This clonotype was obtained from an adult who was a healthcare worker with PCR-confirmed SARS-CoV-2 infection or an uninfected control (not recorded which). The chain has TRBV6-1 and TRBJ2-3; D is perhaps TRBD2 (6 bases). Material: whole blood. Written as DNA, the CDR3 is TGTGCCAGCAGTGAAGTATCCGGGACTTCTAGCACAGATACGCAGTATTTT. Translation: CASSEVSGTSSTDTQYF.